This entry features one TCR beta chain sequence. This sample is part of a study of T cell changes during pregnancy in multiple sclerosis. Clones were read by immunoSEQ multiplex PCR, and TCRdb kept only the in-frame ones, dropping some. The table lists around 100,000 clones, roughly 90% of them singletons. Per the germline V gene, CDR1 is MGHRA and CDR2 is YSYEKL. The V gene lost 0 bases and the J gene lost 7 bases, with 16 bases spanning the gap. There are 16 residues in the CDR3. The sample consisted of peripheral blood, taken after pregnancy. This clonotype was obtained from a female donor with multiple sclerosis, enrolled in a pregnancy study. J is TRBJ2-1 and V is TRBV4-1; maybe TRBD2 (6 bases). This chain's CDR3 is CASSQDRGRSWNEQFF. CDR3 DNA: TGCGCCAGCAGCCAAGATCGGGGGAGGTCCTGGAATGAGCAGTTCTTC.